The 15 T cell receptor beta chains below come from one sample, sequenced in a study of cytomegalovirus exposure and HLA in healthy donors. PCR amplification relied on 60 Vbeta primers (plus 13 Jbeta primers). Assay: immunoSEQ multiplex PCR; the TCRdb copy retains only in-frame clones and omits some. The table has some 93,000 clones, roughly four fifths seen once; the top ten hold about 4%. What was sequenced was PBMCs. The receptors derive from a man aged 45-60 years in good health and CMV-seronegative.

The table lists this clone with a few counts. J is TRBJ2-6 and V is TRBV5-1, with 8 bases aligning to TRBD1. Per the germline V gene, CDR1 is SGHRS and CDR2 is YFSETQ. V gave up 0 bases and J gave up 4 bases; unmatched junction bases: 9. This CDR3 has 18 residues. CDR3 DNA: TGCGCCAGCAGCTTGGAATCCCAGGGGGCGGGGGGGGCCAACGTCCTGACTTTC. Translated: CASSLESQGAGGANVLTF.

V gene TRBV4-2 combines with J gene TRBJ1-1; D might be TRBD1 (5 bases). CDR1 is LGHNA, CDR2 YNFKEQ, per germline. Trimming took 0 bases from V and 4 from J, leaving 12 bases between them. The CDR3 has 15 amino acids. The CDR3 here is CASSQEGRVATEAFF. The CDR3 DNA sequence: TGTGCCAGCAGCCAAGAAGGCAGGGTGGCCACTGAAGCTTTCTTT.

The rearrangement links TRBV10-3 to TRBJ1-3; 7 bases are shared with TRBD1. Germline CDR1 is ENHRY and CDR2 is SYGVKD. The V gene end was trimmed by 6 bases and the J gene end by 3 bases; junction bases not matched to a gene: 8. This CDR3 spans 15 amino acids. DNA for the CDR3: TGTGCCATCAGCCCTACAGGGGCCGTTGGAAACACCATATATTTT. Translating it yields CAISPTGAVGNTIYF.

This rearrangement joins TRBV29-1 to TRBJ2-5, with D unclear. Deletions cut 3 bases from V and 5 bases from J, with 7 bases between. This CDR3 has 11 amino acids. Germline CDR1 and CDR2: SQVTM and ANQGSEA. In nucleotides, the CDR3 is TGCAGCGTTGAGCCTGCGGAGACCCAGTACTTC. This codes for CSVEPAETQYF.

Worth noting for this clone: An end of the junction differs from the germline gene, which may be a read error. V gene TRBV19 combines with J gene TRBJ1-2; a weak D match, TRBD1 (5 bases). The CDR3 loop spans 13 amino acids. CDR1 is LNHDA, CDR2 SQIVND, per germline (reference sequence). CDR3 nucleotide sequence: TGTGCCAATAGTCCTCAGGGAGGCTATGGCTACACCTTC. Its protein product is CANSPQGGYGYTF. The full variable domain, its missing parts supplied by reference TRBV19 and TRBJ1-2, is DGGITQSPKYLFRKEGQNVTLSCEQNLNHDAMYWYRQDPGQGLRLIYYSQIVNDFQKGDIAEGYSVSREKKESFPLTVTSAQKNPTAFYLCANSPQGGYGYTFGSGTRLTVV.

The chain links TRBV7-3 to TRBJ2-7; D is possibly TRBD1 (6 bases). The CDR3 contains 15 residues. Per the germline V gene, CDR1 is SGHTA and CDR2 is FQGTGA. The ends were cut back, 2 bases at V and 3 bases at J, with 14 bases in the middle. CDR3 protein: CASSLGDNALYEQYF. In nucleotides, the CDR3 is TGTGCCAGCAGCTTAGGGGACAATGCTCTCTACGAGCAGTACTTC.

The CDR3 DNA is TGTGCCTGGAGTGACGGGTACCAAGAGACCCAGTACTTC. It encodes CAWSDGYQETQYF. This chain joins TRBV30 and TRBJ2-5; D is unresolved. This CDR3 region has 13 residues. Trimming removed 1 base from V and 0 bases from J, with 6 bases in between. Germline V gene data show CDR1 as GTSNPN and CDR2 as SVGIG (reference sequence).

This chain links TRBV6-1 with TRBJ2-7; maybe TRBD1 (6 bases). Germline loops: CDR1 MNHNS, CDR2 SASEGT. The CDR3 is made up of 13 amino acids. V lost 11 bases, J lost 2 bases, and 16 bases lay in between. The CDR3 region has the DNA TGTGCCTCTCTAATGGGGGCTACCTACGAGCAGTACTTC. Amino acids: CASLMGATYEQYF.

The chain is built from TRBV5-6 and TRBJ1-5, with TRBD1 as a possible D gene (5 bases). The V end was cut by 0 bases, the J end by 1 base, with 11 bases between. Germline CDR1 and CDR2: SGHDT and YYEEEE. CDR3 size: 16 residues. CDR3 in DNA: TGTGCCAGCAGCTTGGGCGGGGCGAGAAGCAATCAGCCCCAGCATTTT. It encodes CASSLGGARSNQPQHF.

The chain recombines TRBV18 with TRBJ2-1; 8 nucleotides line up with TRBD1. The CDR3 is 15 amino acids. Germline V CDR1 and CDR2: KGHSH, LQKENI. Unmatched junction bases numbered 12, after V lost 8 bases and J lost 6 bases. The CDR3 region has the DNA TGTGCCAGCCCCCGGCTGGACAGGGTACCCAATGAGCAGTTCTTC. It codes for CASPRLDRVPNEQFF.

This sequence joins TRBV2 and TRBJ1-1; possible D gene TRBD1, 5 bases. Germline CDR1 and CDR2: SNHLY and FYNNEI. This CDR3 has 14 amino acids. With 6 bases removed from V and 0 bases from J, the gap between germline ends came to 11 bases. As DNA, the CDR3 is TGTGCCAGCAGAGAGACAGATTTGAACACTGAAGCTTTCTTT. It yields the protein CASRETDLNTEAFF. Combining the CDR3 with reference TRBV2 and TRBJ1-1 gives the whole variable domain EPEVTQTPSHQVTQMGQEVILRCVPISNHLYFYWYRQILGQKVEFLVSFYNNEISEKSEIFDDQFSVERPDGSNFTLKIRSTKLEDSAMYFCASRETDLNTEAFFGQGTRLTVV.

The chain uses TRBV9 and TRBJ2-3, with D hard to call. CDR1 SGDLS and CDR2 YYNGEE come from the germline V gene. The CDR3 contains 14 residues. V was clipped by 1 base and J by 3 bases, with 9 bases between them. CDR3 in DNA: TGTGCCAGCAGCGTAATTCCGGAGACAGATACGCAGTATTTT. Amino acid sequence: CASSVIPETDTQYF.

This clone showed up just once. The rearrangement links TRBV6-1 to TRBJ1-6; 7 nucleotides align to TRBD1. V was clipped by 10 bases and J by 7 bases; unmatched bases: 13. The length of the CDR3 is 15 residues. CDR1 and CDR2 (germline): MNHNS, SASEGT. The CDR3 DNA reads TGTGCCACCTGGTCCAACAGGGGAACGAATTCACCCCTCCACTTT. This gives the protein CATWSNRGTNSPLHF.

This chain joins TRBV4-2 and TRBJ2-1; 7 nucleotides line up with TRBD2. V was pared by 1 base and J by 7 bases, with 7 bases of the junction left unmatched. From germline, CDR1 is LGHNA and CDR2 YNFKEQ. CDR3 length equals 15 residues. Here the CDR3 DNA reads TGTGCCAGCAGCCAAGTTCTGAGCGGGGAGAATGAGCAGTTCTTC. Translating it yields CASSQVLSGENEQFF.

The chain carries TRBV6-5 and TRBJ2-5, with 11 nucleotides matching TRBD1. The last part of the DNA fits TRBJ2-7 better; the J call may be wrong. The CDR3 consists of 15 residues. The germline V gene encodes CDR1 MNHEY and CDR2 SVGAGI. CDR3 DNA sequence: TGTGCCAGCAGTTACTCAGGGACAGGGGGCTACGAGCAGTACTTC. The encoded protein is CASSYSGTGGYEQYF.